This T cell receptor beta chain was identified in a study of sequential checkpoint blockade in melanoma. Germline assignment: CDR1 LNHDA and CDR2 SQIVND (reference sequence). Trimming took off 7 bases at V and 6 bases at J, with 13 bases between the two ends. There are 13 residues in the CDR3. The protocol was immunoSEQ multiplex PCR, while the TCRdb copy is restricted to in-frame clones and leaves out a portion. The repertoire has fewer than 35,000 clones, 60% to 80% of them found once; the top ten carry 22%. Sample treatment: randomized to nivolumab then ipilimumab (arm A) or the reverse (arm B). Sorted cells were live CD3+CD8+, lacking CD19 and CD56, from PBMCs.

This chain joins TRBV19 and TRBJ2-1; D might be TRBD2 (6 bases). This sample comprised CD8+ T cells sorted from blood (inferred from file names), obtained from a patient given nivolumab and ipilimumab in sequence. The sequence was obtained from a human donor with melanoma. The DNA of the CDR3 is TGTGCCAGTAACCTTGACGGGGGCAATGAGCAGTTCTTC. Translated: CASNLDGGNEQFF. The entire variable domain, with the rest obtained from reference TRBV19 and TRBJ2-1, is as follows: DGGITQSPKYLFRKEGQNVTLSCEQNLNHDAMYWYRQDPGQGLRLIYYSQIVNDFQKGDIAEGYSVSREKKESFPLTVTSAQKNPTAFYLCASNLDGGNEQFFGPGTRLTVL.